The 31 T cell receptor beta chains reported below all come from one sample, sequenced in a study of PD-L1 blockade in urothelial cancer (dated 2017 in TCRdb). The method was the immunoSEQ multiplex PCR assay. TCRdb holds this immuneACCESS table with in-frame rearrangements only. Some clones are missing; in checked studies, unresolved V genes explain under half, and the rest has no known cause. Within this sample are around 50,000 clones, with about 85% of them counted one time only. The ten largest clonotypes hold less than 2% of the sample. This sample's time point label indicates: peripheral blood 6 weeks after treatment start. The source material was PBMCs, sampled around atezolizumab (anti-PD-L1) treatment. These TCRs come from a man aged 45 to 65 with urothelial cancer.

This clone was seen just once. J is TRBJ2-1 and V is TRBV11-3; possibly TRBD1 for D (5 bases). The germline V and J ends were trimmed by 6 bases and 5 bases, with 17 bases remaining between them. Germline CDR1 reads SGHNT; CDR2 reads YENEEA. The CDR3 length is 15 residues. CDR3 sequence (DNA): TGTGCCAGCAGTCTGACAGCCTTTGACAACAATGAGCAGTTCTTC. It translates to CASSLTAFDNNEQFF.

This clone was counted between two and nine times. The chain is built from TRBV14 and TRBJ1-2, with 9 bases matching TRBD1. The CDR3 contains 15 residues. The germline V gene has CDR1 SGHDN and CDR2 FVKESK. After removal of 2 bases from V and 2 bases from J, the junction contained 3 bases not matched to a gene. The CDR3 sequence: CASSQTTGGNYGYTF. As DNA, the CDR3 is TGTGCCAGCAGCCAAACGACAGGGGGAAACTATGGCTACACCTTC.

This clone has more than one count but fewer than ten. The chain uses TRBV5-1 and TRBJ1-4; D unresolved. The CDR3 runs 14 residues. V dropped 4 bases and J dropped 2 bases, with 9 bases sitting between them. Looked up from germline, CDR1 is SGHRS and CDR2 is YFSETQ. The CDR3 here is CASSRGQTNEKLFF. The DNA of the CDR3 is TGCGCCAGCAGCAGAGGGCAGACTAATGAAAAACTGTTTTTT. Full variable domain (outside the CDR3, taken from reference TRBV5-1 and TRBJ1-4): KAGVTQTPRYLIKTRGQQVTLSCSPISGHRSVSWYQQTPGQGLQFLFEYFSETQRNKGNFPGRFSGRQFSNSRSEMNVSTLELGDSALYLCASSRGQTNEKLFFGSGTQLSVL.

A single count supports this clone. The J gene is TRBJ2-2, the V gene TRBV11-2, with 11 bases lining up with TRBD1. The CDR3 contains 16 residues. V shed 3 bases, J shed 5 bases, and the junction held 5 bases outside the gene matches. The germline gives CDR1 SGHAT, CDR2 FQNNGV. CDR3 sequence (DNA): TGTGCCAGCAGCTTCCGGGGGACAGGGGGGACCGGGGAGCTGTTTTTT. As protein: CASSFRGTGGTGELFF.

The V call is TRBV6-1, the J call TRBJ1-6; TRBD1 aligns across 9 bases. Looked up from germline, CDR1 is MNHNS and CDR2 is SASEGT. The CDR3 totals 15 residues. Trimming cost V 2 bases and J 8 bases; bases outside gene matches: 4. The CDR3 region is CASSEMDRGDSPLHF. In nucleotides, the CDR3 is TGTGCCAGCAGTGAAATGGACAGGGGCGATTCACCCCTCCACTTT.

In this sample, this clone turned up a few times. The chain uses TRBV6-5 and TRBJ2-3; tentative D call: TRBD1 (5 bases). CDR1 is MNHEY, CDR2 SVGAGI, per germline. CDR3 length: 16 residues. V was shortened by 0 bases and J by 0 bases, with 10 bases between the two germline ends. The CDR3 DNA is TGTGCCAGCAGTTACTCGACAGTATTTAGCACAGATACGCAGTATTTT. It translates to CASSYSTVFSTDTQYF.

V is TRBV6-5 and J is TRBJ2-7; the D is unclear. With 9 bases removed from V and 4 bases from J, the gap between germline ends came to 16 bases. CDR3 length: 13 amino acids. Germline V gene lookup returns CDR1 MNHEY and CDR2 SVGAGI. CDR3 region: CASRPRGRYEQYF. The CDR3 DNA follows: TGTGCCAGTCGCCCCCGCGGCCGGTACGAGCAGTACTTC.

This CDR3 reads CASRMGSYTDTQYF. The CDR3 nucleotides are TGTGCCAGCAGAATGGGGAGCTACACAGATACGCAGTATTTT. V gene TRBV7-8 combines with J gene TRBJ2-3, with D possibly TRBD2 on 5 matching bases. The V end lost 6 bases, the J end lost 2 bases, and 12 bases lay between the germline ends. The CDR3 covers 14 residues. The germline CDR1 and CDR2 sequences are SGHVS and FQNEAQ.

The chain couples TRBV9 to TRBJ1-5; D may be TRBD1 (5 bases). The ends were cut back, 0 bases at V and 6 bases at J, with 10 bases in the middle. The CDR3 contains 14 residues. Germline lookup yields CDR1 SGDLS and CDR2 YYNGEE. CDR3 protein: CASSVGGVAQPQHF. Written as DNA, the CDR3 is TGTGCCAGCAGCGTAGGGGGGGTGGCTCAGCCCCAGCATTTT.

This chain connects TRBV5-5 to TRBJ1-6; 10 nucleotides agree with TRBD1. CDR1 and CDR2 (germline): SGHKS, YYEKEE (reference sequence). The CDR3 sequence is 13 residues long. V was clipped by 10 bases and J by 4 bases; unmatched bases: 2. CDR3 coding DNA: TGTGCCGGGGGACAGGGGTATAATTCACCCCTCCACTTT. Its protein is CAGGQGYNSPLHF.

By sample share, this clone is large. V usage is TRBV10-3 and J usage is TRBJ2-7; the D is unclear. This CDR3 comprises 13 residues. V was pared by 3 bases and J by 12 bases, with 18 bases between. Looked up from germline, CDR1 is ENHRY and CDR2 is SYGVKD. Written as DNA, the CDR3 is TGTGCCATCAGTGAACCGACTCCAAGGTGGTGGTACTTC. This translates into CAISEPTPRWWYF.

This clone showed up just a few times. The J gene is TRBJ1-5, the V gene TRBV12-5, with TRBD1 matching over 8 bases. With 9 bases clipped from V and 2 bases from J, the junction kept 3 bases outside the gene matches. CDR3 length: 13 amino acids. CDR1 and CDR2 from the germline V gene are LGHNT and FRNRAP. Here the CDR3 DNA reads TGTGCTAGCCAGACAGGGGGCAATCAGCCCCAGCATTTT. Its protein is CASQTGGNQPQHF.

This rearrangement joins TRBV28 to TRBJ2-7; no clear D gene. The germline V gene encodes CDR1 MDHEN and CDR2 SYDVKM. This CDR3 spans 11 amino acids. Trimming pared 3 bases from V and 12 bases from J, leaving 12 bases between. The CDR3: CASSFEVHWYF. Written as DNA, the CDR3 is TGTGCCAGCAGTTTTGAGGTACACTGGTACTTC.

The count of this clone is one. The chain combines TRBV28 with TRBJ2-4, with 7 positions matching TRBD2. V trimming: 1 base; J trimming: 0 bases; junction bases outside the gene matches: 9. Germline V gene lookup returns CDR1 MDHEN and CDR2 SYDVKM. The length of the CDR3 is 18 residues. This CDR3 is CASSLFGPGGLAKNIQYF. The CDR3 nucleotides read TGTGCCAGCAGTTTATTCGGACCGGGGGGTTTAGCCAAAAACATTCAGTACTTC. The full variable domain, with the rest looked up from reference TRBV28 and TRBJ2-4, is DVKVTQSSRYLVKRTGEKVFLECVQDMDHENMFWYRQDPGLGLRLIYFSYDVKMKEKGDIPEGYSVSREKKERFSLILESASTNQTSMYLCASSLFGPGGLAKNIQYFGAGTRLSVL.

This clone was detected a few times. The chain recombines TRBV2 with TRBJ2-2; 7 bases fit TRBD1. Per the germline V gene, CDR1 is SNHLY and CDR2 is FYNNEI. The CDR3 is 15 residues long. V lost 7 bases and J lost 4; bases outside the gene matches: 9. In DNA form, the CDR3 reads TGTGCCAGCACCCAAAGGGGACAGATCACCGGGGAGCTGTTTTTT. It codes for CASTQRGQITGELFF.

The chain combines TRBV29-1 with TRBJ2-5, with 11 bases fitting TRBD2. V shed 6 bases, J shed 2 bases, and the junction held 8 bases outside the gene matches. Germline V CDR1 and CDR2: SQVTM, ANQGSEA. The CDR3 has 15 amino acids. The CDR3 DNA follows: TGCAGCGTATGGCCGGGACTAGCGGCTCAAGAGACCCAGTACTTC. It is translated as CSVWPGLAAQETQYF.

In regard to this clone: The junction and the germline gene differ at one end; a read error may be behind it. This rearrangement joins TRBV10-3 to TRBJ2-7, with TRBD1 matching 10 bases. Germline CDR1 is ENHRY and CDR2 is SYGVKD. The CDR3 is made up of 12 amino acids. This CDR3 is CAISELPGQGSF. CDR3 nucleotides: TGTGCCATCAGTGAGTTACCGGGACAGGGGTCGTTC.

The rearrangement links TRBV11-2 to TRBJ2-4; 9 bases are a match to TRBD2. The CDR3 has 15 amino acids. Germline-derived CDR1 and CDR2 are SGHAT and FQNNGV. J lost 2 bases, V lost 6 bases, and 5 bases had no gene match. As DNA, the CDR3 is TGTGCCAGCAGAGCTAGCGGGACGACCAAAAACATTCAGTACTTC. It encodes CASRASGTTKNIQYF.

In its sample, this clone was seen once. The CDR3 is CASSQQEGAQYF. CDR3 DNA sequence: TGTGCCAGCAGCCAGCAGGAAGGGGCCCAGTACTTC. This chain connects TRBV7-2 to TRBJ2-5, with D perhaps matching TRBD1 (5 bases). From germline, CDR1 is SGHTA and CDR2 FQGNSA. This CDR3 contains 12 residues. V gave up 5 bases and J gave up 9 bases, with 13 bases separating them.

This clone was observed a handful of times. CDR3 sequence reads: CASTIRGTDTQYF. The CDR3 DNA reads TGTGCCAGCACCATCAGGGGGACAGATACGCAGTATTTT. This chain connects TRBV5-6 to TRBJ2-3; TRBD1 agrees at 7 bases. The CDR3 contains 13 residues. Unmatched junction bases numbered 4, after V lost 6 bases and J lost 3 bases. CDR1 SGHDT and CDR2 YYEEEE come from the germline V gene.

The J gene is TRBJ1-2, the V gene TRBV6-5; 7 bases are shared with TRBD1. The CDR3 contains 14 residues. V shed 6 bases and J 7 bases; nucleotides not matched to a gene: 11. Germline lookup yields CDR1 MNHEY and CDR2 SVGAGI. The CDR3 DNA follows: TGTGCCAGCAGGAGGGACAGCGGCGTTGGTGGCTACACCTTC. It translates to CASRRDSGVGGYTF.

This chain connects TRBV28 to TRBJ2-2, with D perhaps matching TRBD2 (5 bases). Germline CDR1 and CDR2: MDHEN and SYDVKM. The CDR3 consists of 15 residues. V was pared by 8 bases and J by 1 base, with 14 bases between. CDR3 nucleotide sequence: TGTGCCAGCTGGCGCGGAGGCCTGAACACCGGGGAGCTGTTTTTT. Protein: CASWRGGLNTGELFF.

J is TRBJ2-6 and V is TRBV28, with 7 bases lining up with TRBD1. The V and J ends lost 5 bases and 2 bases, in that order; junction bases with no gene match: 6. Germline V CDR1 and CDR2: MDHEN, SYDVKM. The CDR3 contains 16 residues. CDR3 sequence (DNA): TGTGCCAGCAGTCCCCCAGGGGGAACTGGGGCCAACGTCCTGACTTTC. It encodes CASSPPGGTGANVLTF.

The chain combines TRBV13 with TRBJ1-5, with a possible D match to TRBD1 (5 bases). CDR3 size: 16 residues. V lost 2 bases and J lost 2, with 13 bases in between. CDR1 and CDR2 from the germline V gene are PRHDT and FYEKMQ (reference sequence). CDR3 sequence: CASSLKGREGNQPQHF. CDR3 nucleotide sequence: TGTGCCAGCAGCTTAAAGGGCAGGGAAGGCAATCAGCCCCAGCATTTT.

The chain has TRBV5-1 and TRBJ1-2, with a weak D call TRBD1 (6 bases). CDR1 is SGHRS, CDR2 YFSETQ, per germline. The CDR3 has 14 amino acids. V was clipped by 0 bases and J by 2 bases, with 8 bases between them. CDR3: CASSLAGQNYGYTF. The CDR3 region has the DNA TGCGCCAGCAGCTTGGCCGGACAGAACTATGGCTACACCTTC.

The chain is built from TRBV9 and TRBJ2-1, with TRBD2 identical over 11 bases. This CDR3 is built from 18 residues. Trimming at V came to 0 bases and at J to 2 bases, leaving 7 bases not matched to a gene. Germline V gene lookup returns CDR1 SGDLS and CDR2 YYNGEE. The CDR3 nucleotides are TGTGCCAGCAGCGTAGGGGTAGGGACTAGCGGCACCTACAATGAGCAGTTCTTC. Its protein product is CASSVGVGTSGTYNEQFF.

This clone showed up just once. The V call is TRBV9, the J call TRBJ1-2, with D possibly being TRBD1 (6 bases). CDR3 length equals 14 residues. Germline V CDR1 and CDR2: SGDLS, YYNGEE. The ends were cut back, 0 bases at V and 4 bases at J, with 10 bases in the middle. This CDR3 is CASSVGDTGYGYTF. The CDR3 nucleotides are TGTGCCAGCAGCGTAGGGGACACTGGCTATGGCTACACCTTC.

This chain joins TRBV19 and TRBJ1-3; TRBD1 matches 9 bases. The germline V gene has CDR1 LNHDA and CDR2 SQIVND (reference sequence). This CDR3 contains 19 residues. Unmatched junction bases numbered 14, after V lost 3 bases and J lost 2 bases. This chain's CDR3 is CASSIIAQGAAYPGNTIYF. CDR3 in DNA: TGTGCCAGTAGTATTATCGCACAGGGGGCAGCTTACCCTGGAAACACCATATATTTT.

This clone was observed a few times. The rearrangement uses TRBV5-4 and TRBJ2-1; 7 nucleotides line up with TRBD1. V gave up 0 bases and J gave up 5 bases; unmatched junction bases: 8. CDR1 and CDR2 from the germline V gene are SGHNT and YYREEE (reference sequence). The length of the CDR3 is 16 residues. This CDR3 reads CASSLDPPTGNNEQFF. For the CDR3, the DNA is TGTGCCAGCAGCTTGGACCCTCCGACAGGGAACAATGAGCAGTTCTTC.

The V gene is TRBV7-9, the J gene TRBJ2-7; tentatively, D is TRBD1 (6 bases). The length of the CDR3 is 14 residues. Germline V lookup: CDR1 SEHNR, CDR2 FQNEAQ (reference sequence). V lost 5 bases and J lost 0, with 11 bases in between. The CDR3 nucleotides are TGTGCCAGCAGCCCCGACAGGAGCTCCTACGAGCAGTACTTC. It translates to CASSPDRSSYEQYF.

The V gene is TRBV11-2, the J gene TRBJ2-2; 9 positions agree with TRBD1. V lost 4 bases to trimming and J lost 7 bases; unmatched junction nucleotides: 4. The germline gives CDR1 SGHAT, CDR2 FQNNGV. CDR3 length equals 14 residues. The CDR3 sequence: CASSSLDRGGELFF. The CDR3 bases are TGTGCCAGCAGCTCATTGGACAGGGGCGGGGAGCTGTTTTTT.